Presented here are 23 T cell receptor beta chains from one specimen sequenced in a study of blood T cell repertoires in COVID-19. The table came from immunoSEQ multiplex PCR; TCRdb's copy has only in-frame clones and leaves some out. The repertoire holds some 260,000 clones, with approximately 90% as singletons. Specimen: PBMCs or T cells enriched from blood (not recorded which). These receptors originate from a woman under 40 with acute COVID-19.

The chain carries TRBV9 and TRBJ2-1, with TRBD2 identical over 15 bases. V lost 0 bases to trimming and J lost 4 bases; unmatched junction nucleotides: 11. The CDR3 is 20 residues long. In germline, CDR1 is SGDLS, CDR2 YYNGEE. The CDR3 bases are TGTGCCAGCAGCGTAGGTCTCGGGACTAGCGGGGGGCGCCCTTACAATGAGCAGTTCTTC. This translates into CASSVGLGTSGGRPYNEQFF.

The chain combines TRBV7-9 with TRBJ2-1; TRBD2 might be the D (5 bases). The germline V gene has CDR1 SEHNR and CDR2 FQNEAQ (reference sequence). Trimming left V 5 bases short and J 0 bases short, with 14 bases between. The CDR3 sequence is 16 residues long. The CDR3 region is CASSGGGPSSYNEQFF. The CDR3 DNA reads TGTGCCAGCAGCGGCGGCGGGCCCAGCTCCTACAATGAGCAGTTCTTC.

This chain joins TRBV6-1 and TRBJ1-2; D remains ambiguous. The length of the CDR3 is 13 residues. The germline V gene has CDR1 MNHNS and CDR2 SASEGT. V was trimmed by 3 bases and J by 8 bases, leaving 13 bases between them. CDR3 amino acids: CASSEDPIGGYTF. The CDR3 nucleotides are TGTGCCAGCAGTGAGGATCCGATCGGGGGCTACACCTTC.

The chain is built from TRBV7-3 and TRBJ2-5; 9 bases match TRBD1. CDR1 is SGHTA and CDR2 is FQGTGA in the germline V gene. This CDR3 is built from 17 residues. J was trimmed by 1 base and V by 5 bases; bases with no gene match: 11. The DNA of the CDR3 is TGTGCCAGCAGCCCAGGACAGGGGAATTATCCCCAAGAGACCCAGTACTTC. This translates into CASSPGQGNYPQETQYF.

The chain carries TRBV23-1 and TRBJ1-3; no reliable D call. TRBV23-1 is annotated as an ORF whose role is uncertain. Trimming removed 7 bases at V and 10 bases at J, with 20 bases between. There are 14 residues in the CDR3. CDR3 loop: CASNPNPPRTTIYF. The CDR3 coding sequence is TGCGCCAGCAATCCAAACCCCCCCCGCACTACCATATATTTT.

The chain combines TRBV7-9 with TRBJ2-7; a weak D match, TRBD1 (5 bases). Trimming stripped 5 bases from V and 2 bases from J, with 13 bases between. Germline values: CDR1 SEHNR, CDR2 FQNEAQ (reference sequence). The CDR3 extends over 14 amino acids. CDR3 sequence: CASSPTQGTYEQYF. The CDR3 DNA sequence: TGTGCCAGCAGCCCTACTCAGGGAACCTACGAGCAGTACTTC.

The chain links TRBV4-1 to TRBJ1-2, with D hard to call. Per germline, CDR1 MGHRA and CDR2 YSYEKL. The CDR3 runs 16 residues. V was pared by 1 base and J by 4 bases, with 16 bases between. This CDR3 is CASSQAPVEFGYGYTF. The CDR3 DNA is TGCGCCAGCAGCCAAGCCCCCGTAGAATTCGGCTATGGCTACACCTTC.

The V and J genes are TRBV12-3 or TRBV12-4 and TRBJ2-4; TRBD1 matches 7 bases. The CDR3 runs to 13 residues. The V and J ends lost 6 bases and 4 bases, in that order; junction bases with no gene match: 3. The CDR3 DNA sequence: TGTGCCAGCAGCCGGGACAGTAAAAACATTCAGTACTTC. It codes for CASSRDSKNIQYF.

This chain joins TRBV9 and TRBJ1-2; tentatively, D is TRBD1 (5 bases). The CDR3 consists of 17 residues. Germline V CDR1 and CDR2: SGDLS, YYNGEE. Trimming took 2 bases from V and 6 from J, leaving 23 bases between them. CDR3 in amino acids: CASSVSRARADIDGYTF. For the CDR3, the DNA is TGTGCCAGCAGCGTTTCCCGGGCCAGGGCTGATATTGATGGCTACACCTTC.

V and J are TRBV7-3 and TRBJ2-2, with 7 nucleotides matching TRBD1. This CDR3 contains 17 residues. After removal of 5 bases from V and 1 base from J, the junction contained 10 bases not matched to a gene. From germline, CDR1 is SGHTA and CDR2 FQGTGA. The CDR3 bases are TGTGCCAGCAGCCCTTCGGCCAGGGGGTTGAACACCGGGGAGCTGTTTTTT. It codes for CASSPSARGLNTGELFF.

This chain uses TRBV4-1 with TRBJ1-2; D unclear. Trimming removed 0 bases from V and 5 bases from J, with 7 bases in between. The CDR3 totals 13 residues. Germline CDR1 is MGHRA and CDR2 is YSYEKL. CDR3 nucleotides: TGCGCCAGCAGCCAAGACCCGAGGTATGGCTACACCTTC. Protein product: CASSQDPRYGYTF.

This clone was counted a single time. The CDR3 nucleotides read TGTGCTTTGAGGACAGGACGAACCGGGGAGCTGTTTTTT. The encoded protein is CALRTGRTGELFF. The genes are TRBV2 and TRBJ2-2; 7 bases agree with TRBD1. This CDR3 contains 13 residues. Germline V lookup: CDR1 SNHLY, CDR2 FYNNEI.

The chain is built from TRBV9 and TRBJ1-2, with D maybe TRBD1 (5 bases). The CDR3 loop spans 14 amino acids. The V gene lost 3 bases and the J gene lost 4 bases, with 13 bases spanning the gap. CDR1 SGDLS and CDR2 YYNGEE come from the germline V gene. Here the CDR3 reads CASSAQDTIYGYTF. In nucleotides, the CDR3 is TGTGCCAGCAGCGCACAGGACACAATCTATGGCTACACCTTC.

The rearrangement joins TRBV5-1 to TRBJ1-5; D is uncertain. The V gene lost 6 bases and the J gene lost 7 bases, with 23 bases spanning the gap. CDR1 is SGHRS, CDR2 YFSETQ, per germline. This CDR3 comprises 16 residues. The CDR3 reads CASTPGMEALKQPQHF. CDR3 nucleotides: TGCGCCAGCACGCCGGGGATGGAGGCCCTGAAACAGCCCCAGCATTTT.

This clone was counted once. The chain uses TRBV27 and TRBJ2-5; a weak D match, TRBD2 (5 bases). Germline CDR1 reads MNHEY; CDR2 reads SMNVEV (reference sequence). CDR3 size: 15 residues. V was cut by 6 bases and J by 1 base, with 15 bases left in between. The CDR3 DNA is TGTGCCAGCAGCCCAACCGGGATAACCCAAGAGACCCAGTACTTC. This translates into CASSPTGITQETQYF.

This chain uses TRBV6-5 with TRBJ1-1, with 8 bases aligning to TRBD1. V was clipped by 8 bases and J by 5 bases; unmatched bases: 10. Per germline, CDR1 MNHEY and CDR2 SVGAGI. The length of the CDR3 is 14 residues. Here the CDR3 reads CASVSTGGWTEAFF. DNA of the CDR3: TGTGCCAGCGTCTCAACAGGGGGTTGGACTGAAGCTTTCTTT.

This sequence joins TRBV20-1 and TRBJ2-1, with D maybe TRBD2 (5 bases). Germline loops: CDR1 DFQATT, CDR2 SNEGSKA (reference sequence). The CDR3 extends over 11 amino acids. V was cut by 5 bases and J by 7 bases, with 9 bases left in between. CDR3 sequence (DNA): TGCAGTGCTTATGGGGAGAATGAGCAGTTCTTC. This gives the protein CSAYGENEQFF.

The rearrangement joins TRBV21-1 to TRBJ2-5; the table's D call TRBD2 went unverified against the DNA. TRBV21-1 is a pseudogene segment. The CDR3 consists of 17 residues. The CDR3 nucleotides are TGTGCCAGCAGCAAAACCAATGGTAGCGGGGAAAAAGAGACCCAGTACTTC. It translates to CASSKTNGSGEKETQYF.

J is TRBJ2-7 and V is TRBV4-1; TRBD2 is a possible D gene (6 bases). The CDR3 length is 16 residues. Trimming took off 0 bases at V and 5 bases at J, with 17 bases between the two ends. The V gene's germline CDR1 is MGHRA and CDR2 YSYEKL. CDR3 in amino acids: CASSQDQRFGGNEQYF. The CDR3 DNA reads TGCGCCAGCAGCCAAGATCAGAGGTTCGGGGGAAACGAGCAGTACTTC.

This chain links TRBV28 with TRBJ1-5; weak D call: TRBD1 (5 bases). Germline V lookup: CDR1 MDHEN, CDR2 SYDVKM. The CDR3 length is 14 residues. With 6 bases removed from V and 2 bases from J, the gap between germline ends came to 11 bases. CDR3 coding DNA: TGTGCCAGCAGCCCCCGGGGGGGCAATCAGCCCCAGCATTTT. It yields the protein CASSPRGGNQPQHF.

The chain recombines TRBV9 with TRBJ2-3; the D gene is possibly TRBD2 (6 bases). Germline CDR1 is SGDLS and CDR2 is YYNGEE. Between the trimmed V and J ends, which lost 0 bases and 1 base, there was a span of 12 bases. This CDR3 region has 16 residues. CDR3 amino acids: CASSVVVGGGTDTQYF. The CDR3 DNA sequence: TGTGCCAGCAGCGTAGTAGTCGGGGGAGGCACAGATACGCAGTATTTT.

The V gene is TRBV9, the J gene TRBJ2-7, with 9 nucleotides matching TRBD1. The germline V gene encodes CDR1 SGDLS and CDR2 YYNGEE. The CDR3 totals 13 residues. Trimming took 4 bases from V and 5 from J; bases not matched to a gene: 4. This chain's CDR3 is CASSPDRGDEQYF. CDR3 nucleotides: TGTGCCAGCAGCCCGGACAGGGGCGACGAGCAGTACTTC.

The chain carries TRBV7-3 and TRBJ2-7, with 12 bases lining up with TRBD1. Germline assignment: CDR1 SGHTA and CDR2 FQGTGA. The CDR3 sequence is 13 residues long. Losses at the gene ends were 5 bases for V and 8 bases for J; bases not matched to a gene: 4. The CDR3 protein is CASSMGQGAQQYF. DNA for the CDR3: TGTGCCAGCAGCATGGGACAGGGGGCGCAGCAGTACTTC.